These 16 T cell receptor beta chains share one sample of origin, sequenced in a study of cytomegalovirus exposure and HLA in healthy donors. 13 Jbeta primers and 60 Vbeta primers were used for the PCR. Some clones are missing from TCRdb's copy, which holds only in-frame ones; the method was immunoSEQ multiplex PCR. In the table there are about 200,000 clones, around 79% of which are singletons. Specimen: PBMCs. The receptor set was obtained from a male donor in good health and CMV-seropositive.

The chain uses TRBV18 and TRBJ1-1; possible D gene TRBD1, 5 bases. V was cut by 1 base and J by 0 bases, with 9 bases left in between. This CDR3 spans 15 amino acids. Germline CDR1 and CDR2: KGHSH and LQKENI. The CDR3 loop is CASSPRGGMNTEAFF. In nucleotides, the CDR3 is TGTGCCAGCTCACCACGTGGGGGGATGAACACTGAAGCTTTCTTT.

This clone has more than one count but fewer than ten. The chain joins TRBV7-2 to TRBJ2-3; D uncertain. Germline CDR1 and CDR2: SGHTA and FQGNSA. V lost 4 bases, J lost 3 bases, and 8 bases lay in between. CDR3 length: 13 residues. This CDR3 reads CASSYSTTDTQYF. The DNA of the CDR3 is TGTGCCAGCAGCTATTCTACTACAGATACGCAGTATTTT.

The V and J genes are TRBV2 and TRBJ1-3; TRBD1 agrees at 7 bases. The CDR3 consists of 14 residues. Germline loops: CDR1 SNHLY, CDR2 FYNNEI. V shed 6 bases, J shed 0 bases, and the junction held 2 bases outside the gene matches. The CDR3 DNA reads TGTGCCAGCAGAGGGGGCAACTCTGGAAACACCATATATTTT. Translation gives CASRGGNSGNTIYF.

This chain connects TRBV7-2 to TRBJ2-3, with 7 bases that match TRBD2. The CDR3 length is 14 residues. V dropped 0 bases and J dropped 3; count of bases not matched to a gene: 0. Per germline, CDR1 SGHTA and CDR2 FQGNSA. The CDR3 protein is CASSLARGTDTQYF. CDR3 nucleotides: TGTGCCAGCAGCTTAGCGCGGGGGACAGATACGCAGTATTTT.

This chain uses TRBV28 with TRBJ2-5; TRBD2 might be the D (5 bases). The DNA matches TRBJ2-7 better at its end, which makes the J call doubtful. The germline V gene encodes CDR1 MDHEN and CDR2 SYDVKM. The CDR3 consists of 15 residues. In DNA form, the CDR3 reads TGTGCCAGCAGTTCCACGGGGAGTAGCAACTACGAGCAGTACTTC. It translates to CASSSTGSSNYEQYF.

The rearrangement uses TRBV9 and TRBJ1-2, with a possible D match to TRBD1 (6 bases). Looked up from germline, CDR1 is SGDLS and CDR2 is YYNGEE. Trimming removed 0 bases at V and 5 bases at J, with 11 bases between. The CDR3 runs to 14 residues. Here the CDR3 reads CASSVDNREYGYTF. In nucleotides, the CDR3 is TGTGCCAGCAGCGTAGATAACAGGGAATATGGCTACACCTTC. The full variable domain, in which reference TRBV9 and TRBJ1-2 provide the parts outside the CDR3, is DSGVTQTPKHLITATGQRVTLRCSPRSGDLSVYWYQQSLDQGLQFLIQYYNGEERAKGNILERFSAQQFPDLHSELNLSSLELGDSALYFCASSVDNREYGYTFGSGTRLTVV.

Only one count was recorded for this clone. V gene TRBV4-3 combines with J gene TRBJ2-1; 7 bases align to TRBD2. The length of the CDR3 is 13 residues. J was trimmed by 7 bases and V by 1 base; bases with no gene match: 1. Germline CDR1 LGHNA, CDR2 YSLEER. CDR3 nucleotide sequence: TGCGCCAGCAGCCAAGTGGGAGGGAATGAGCAGTTCTTC. Translating gives CASSQVGGNEQFF.

This chain uses TRBV29-1 with TRBJ1-1; no clear D gene. V shed 5 bases and J shed 1 base, with 8 bases lying between them. Germline values: CDR1 SQVTM, CDR2 ANQGSEA. CDR3 length: 12 amino acids. In DNA form, the CDR3 reads TGCAGCGTTTCTCGTTGGAACACTGAAGCTTTCTTT. The encoded protein is CSVSRWNTEAFF.

This clone was seen only a few times. The chain links TRBV5-1 to TRBJ2-5, with D possibly matching TRBD1 (6 bases). The DNA end favors TRBJ2-7, so the J call may be wrong. The CDR3 has 15 amino acids. CDR1 SGHRS and CDR2 YFSETQ come from the germline V gene. The CDR3 here is CASSLRGIGSYEQYF. In nucleotides, the CDR3 is TGCGCCAGCAGCTTAAGGGGGATAGGGTCCTACGAGCAGTACTTC.

The J gene is TRBJ2-5, the V gene TRBV28; TRBD2 matches 7 bases. V shed 5 bases and J 5 bases; nucleotides not matched to a gene: 11. The CDR3 has 15 amino acids. CDR1 is MDHEN, CDR2 SYDVKM, per germline. The CDR3 sequence: CASSPGLRVRETQYF. For the CDR3, the DNA is TGTGCCAGCAGTCCGGGACTAAGGGTCCGGGAGACCCAGTACTTC. Full variable domain (rest looked up from reference TRBV28 and TRBJ2-5): DVKVTQSSRYLVKRTGEKVFLECVQDMDHENMFWYRQDPGLGLRLIYFSYDVKMKEKGDIPEGYSVSREKKERFSLILESASTNQTSMYLCASSPGLRVRETQYFGPGTRLLVL.

This rearrangement joins TRBV27 to TRBJ2-4, with 11 bases identical to TRBD2. The germline gives CDR1 MNHEY, CDR2 SMNVEV (reference sequence). The trim removed 5 bases at V and 0 bases at J, leaving 12 bases unmatched. CDR3 size: 19 residues. The CDR3 here is CASSKFGTSGLKAKNIQYF. The CDR3 DNA follows: TGTGCCAGCAGTAAATTCGGGACTAGCGGACTAAAAGCCAAAAACATTCAGTACTTC.

The chain joins TRBV5-4 to TRBJ2-2; TRBD2 agrees at 9 bases. V shed 0 bases and J 5 bases; nucleotides not matched to a gene: 5. CDR1 and CDR2 (germline): SGHNT, YYREEE (reference sequence). The CDR3 is 16 amino acids. The CDR3 DNA follows: TGTGCCAGCAGCTTGGCGGCTAGCGGGGTAACCGGGGAGCTGTTTTTT. As protein: CASSLAASGVTGELFF. Variable domain in full (rest from reference TRBV5-4 and TRBJ2-2): ETGVTQSPTHLIKTRGQQVTLRCSSQSGHNTVSWYQQALGQGPQFIFQYYREEENGRGNFPPRFSGLQFPNYSSELNVNALELDDSALYLCASSLAASGVTGELFFGEGSRLTVL.

V and J are TRBV9 and TRBJ2-1; the D gene is possibly TRBD2 (6 bases). Germline-derived CDR1 and CDR2 are SGDLS and YYNGEE. The CDR3 runs 15 residues. Trimming removed 1 base at V and 8 bases at J, with 16 bases between. CDR3 in DNA: TGTGCCAGCAGCGTACTCACCTTAGCGGTATATGAGCAGTTCTTC. It is translated as CASSVLTLAVYEQFF. The full variable domain, its missing parts supplied by reference TRBV9 and TRBJ2-1, is DSGVTQTPKHLITATGQRVTLRCSPRSGDLSVYWYQQSLDQGLQFLIQYYNGEERAKGNILERFSAQQFPDLHSELNLSSLELGDSALYFCASSVLTLAVYEQFFGPGTRLTVL.

The gene calls are TRBV2 and TRBJ2-5, with 10 bases fitting TRBD1. The J segment lost 5 bases and the V segment lost 4 bases, leaving 7 bases of the junction unmatched. CDR1 and CDR2 (germline): SNHLY, FYNNEI. This CDR3 is 15 amino acids long. As DNA, the CDR3 is TGTGCCAGCAGTGCCCGGACAGGGGGTTTGGAGACCCAGTACTTC. This codes for CASSARTGGLETQYF. The full variable domain, its missing parts supplied by reference TRBV2 and TRBJ2-5, is EPEVTQTPSHQVTQMGQEVILRCVPISNHLYFYWYRQILGQKVEFLVSFYNNEISEKSEIFDDQFSVERPDGSNFTLKIRSTKLEDSAMYFCASSARTGGLETQYFGPGTRLLVL.

The V and J genes are TRBV27 and TRBJ2-5; TRBD1 might be the D (6 bases). Per the germline V gene, CDR1 is MNHEY and CDR2 is SMNVEV (reference sequence). Trimming stripped 8 bases from V and 4 bases from J, with 17 bases between. There are 14 residues in the CDR3. CDR3 sequence (DNA): TGTGCCAGCCGGGACACCTCTCTATTAGAGACCCAGTACTTC. Translation: CASRDTSLLETQYF.

J is TRBJ2-7 and V is TRBV18; TRBD2 agrees at 12 bases. The CDR3 is made up of 17 amino acids. The ends lost 5 bases at V and 5 bases at J; junction bases unmatched: 13. CDR1 is KGHSH and CDR2 is LQKENI in the germline V gene. The CDR3 sequence: CASSGKLAGGSSDEQYF. The CDR3 nucleotides read TGTGCCAGCTCAGGGAAACTAGCGGGAGGCTCCTCTGACGAGCAGTACTTC.